This T cell receptor (beta chain) was documented in a study of neurological immune-mediated disorders. This clonotype was recorded at least ten times. The time point here: longitudinal time-point 1 (baseline). V shed 1 base, J shed 0 bases, and the junction held 22 bases outside the gene matches. This CDR3 comprises 22 residues. The V gene's germline CDR1 is SGHRS and CDR2 YFSETQ. Each CDR3 protein is one row after TCRdb ran MiXCR on the 5' RACE reads. This sample yields approximately 49,000 distinct CDR3 sequences, of which about 9% are seen a single time; about 1.6% belongs to the top ten. The sample taken for sequencing was PBMCs. The TCR comes from a woman in her thirties or forties in good health. The chain employs TRBV5-1 and TRBJ2-1; 7 positions match TRBD1. DNA of the CDR3: TGCGCCAGCAGCTTGTACCCAAATATGGTACAGGGGCAATTTCTCTCCTACAATGAGCAGTTCTTC. This sequence encodes CASSLYPNMVQGQFLSYNEQFF.